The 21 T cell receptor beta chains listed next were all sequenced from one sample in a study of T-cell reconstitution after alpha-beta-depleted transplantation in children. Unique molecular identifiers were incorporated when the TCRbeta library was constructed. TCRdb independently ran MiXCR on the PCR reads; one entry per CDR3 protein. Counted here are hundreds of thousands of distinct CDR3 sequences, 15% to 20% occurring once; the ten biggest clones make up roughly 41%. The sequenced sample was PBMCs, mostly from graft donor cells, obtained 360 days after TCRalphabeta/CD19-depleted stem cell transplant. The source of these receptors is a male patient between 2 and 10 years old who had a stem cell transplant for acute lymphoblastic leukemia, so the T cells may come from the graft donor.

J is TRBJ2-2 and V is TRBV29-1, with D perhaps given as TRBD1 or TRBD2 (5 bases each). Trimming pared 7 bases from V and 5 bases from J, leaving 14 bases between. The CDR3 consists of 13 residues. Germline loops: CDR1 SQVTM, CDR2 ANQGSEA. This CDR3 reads CSAGRALTGELFF. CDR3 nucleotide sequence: TGCAGCGCGGGACGGGCGCTGACCGGGGAGCTGTTTTTT.

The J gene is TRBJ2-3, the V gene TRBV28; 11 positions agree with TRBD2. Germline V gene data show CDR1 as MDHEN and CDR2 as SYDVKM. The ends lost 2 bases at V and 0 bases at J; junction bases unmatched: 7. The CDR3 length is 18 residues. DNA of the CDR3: TGTGCCAGCAGTTTAAACCCGCGACTAGCGGGAAGCACAGATACGCAGTATTTT. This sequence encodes CASSLNPRLAGSTDTQYF.

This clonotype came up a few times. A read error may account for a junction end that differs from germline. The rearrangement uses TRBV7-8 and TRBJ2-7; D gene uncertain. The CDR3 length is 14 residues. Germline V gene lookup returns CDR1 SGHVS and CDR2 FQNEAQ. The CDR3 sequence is CASTITESHYGQYF. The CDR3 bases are TGTGCCAGCACCATTACAGAGTCTCACTACGGGCAGTACTTC.

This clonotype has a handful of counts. CDR3 in amino acids: CSARVALRDRYTDTQYF. CDR3 bases: TGCAGTGCTAGAGTTGCGCTCCGGGACAGGTACACAGATACGCAGTATTTT. The rearrangement uses TRBV20-1 and TRBJ2-3; 8 bases align to TRBD1. CDR1 DFQATT and CDR2 SNEGSKA come from the germline V gene (reference sequence). The CDR3 runs 17 residues. Trimming cost V 1 base and J 2 bases; bases outside gene matches: 11.

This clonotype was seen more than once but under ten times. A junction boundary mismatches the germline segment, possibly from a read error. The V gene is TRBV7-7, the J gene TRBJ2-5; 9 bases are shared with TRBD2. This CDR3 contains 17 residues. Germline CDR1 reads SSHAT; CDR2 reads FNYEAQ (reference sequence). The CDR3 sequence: CASSLNGAGGPQETQYF. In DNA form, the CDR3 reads TGTGCTAGCAGCTTAAACGGGGCGGGAGGGCCCCAAGAGACCCAGTACTTC.

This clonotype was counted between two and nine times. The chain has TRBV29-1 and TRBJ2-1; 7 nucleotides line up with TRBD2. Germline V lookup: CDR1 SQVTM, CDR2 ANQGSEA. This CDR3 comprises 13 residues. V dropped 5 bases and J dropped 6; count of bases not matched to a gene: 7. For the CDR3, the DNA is TGCAGCGTTCGGAATTGGGGGGGCAATGAGCAGTTCTTC. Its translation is CSVRNWGGNEQFF.

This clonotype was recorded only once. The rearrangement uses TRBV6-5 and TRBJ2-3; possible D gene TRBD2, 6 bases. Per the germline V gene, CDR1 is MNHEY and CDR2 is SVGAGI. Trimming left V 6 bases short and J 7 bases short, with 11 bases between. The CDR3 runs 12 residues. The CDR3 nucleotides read TGTGCCAGCAGAGGGACTGGCAATACGCAGTATTTT. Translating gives CASRGTGNTQYF.

The CDR3 DNA reads TGTGCCAGCAGCTACAACAGGAGAGAGAGCACAGATACGCAGTATTTT. Translated: CASSYNRRESTDTQYF. The rearrangement links TRBV7-9 to TRBJ2-3; weak D call: TRBD1 (5 bases). Per the germline V gene, CDR1 is SEHNR and CDR2 is FQNEAQ (reference sequence). There are 16 residues in the CDR3. Trimming pared 4 bases from V and 0 bases from J, leaving 14 bases between.

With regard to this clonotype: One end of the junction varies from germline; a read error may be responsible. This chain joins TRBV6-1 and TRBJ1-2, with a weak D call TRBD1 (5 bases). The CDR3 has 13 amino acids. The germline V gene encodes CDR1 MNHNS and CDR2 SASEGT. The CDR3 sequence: CASTKGADYGHTF. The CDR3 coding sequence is TGTGCCAGCACCAAAGGGGCGGACTATGGCCACACCTTC.

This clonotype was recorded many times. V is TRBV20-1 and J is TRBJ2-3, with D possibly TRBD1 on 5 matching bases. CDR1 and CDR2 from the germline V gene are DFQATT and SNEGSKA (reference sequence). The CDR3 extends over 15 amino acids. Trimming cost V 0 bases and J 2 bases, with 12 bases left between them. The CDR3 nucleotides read TGCAGTGCTAGAGACGGGCAGACAGTCACAGATACGCAGTATTTT. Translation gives CSARDGQTVTDTQYF.

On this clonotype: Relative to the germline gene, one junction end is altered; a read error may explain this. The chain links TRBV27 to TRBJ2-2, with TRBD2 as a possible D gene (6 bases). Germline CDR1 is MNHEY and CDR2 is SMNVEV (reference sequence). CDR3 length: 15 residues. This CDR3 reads CASSFRLAKTGELFF. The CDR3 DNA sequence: TGTGCCAGCAGTTTTCGGCTAGCGAAGACCGGGGAGCTGTTTTTT.

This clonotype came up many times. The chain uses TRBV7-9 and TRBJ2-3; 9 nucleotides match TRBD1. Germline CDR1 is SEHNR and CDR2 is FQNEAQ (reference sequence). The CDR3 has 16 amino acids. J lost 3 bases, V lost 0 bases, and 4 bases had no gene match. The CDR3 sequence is CASSLAPGQGTDTQYF. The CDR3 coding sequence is TGTGCCAGCAGCTTAGCACCGGGACAGGGAACAGATACGCAGTATTTT.

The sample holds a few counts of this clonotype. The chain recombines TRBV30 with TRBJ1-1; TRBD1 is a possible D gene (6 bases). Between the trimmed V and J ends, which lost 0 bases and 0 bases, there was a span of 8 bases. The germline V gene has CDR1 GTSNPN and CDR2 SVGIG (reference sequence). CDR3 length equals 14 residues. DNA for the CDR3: TGTGCCTGGAGTGTAGGGGGAGTGAACACTGAAGCTTTCTTT. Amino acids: CAWSVGGVNTEAFF.

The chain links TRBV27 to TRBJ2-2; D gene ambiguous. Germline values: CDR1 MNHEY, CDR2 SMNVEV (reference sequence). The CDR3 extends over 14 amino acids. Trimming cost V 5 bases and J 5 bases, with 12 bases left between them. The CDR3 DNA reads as TGTGCCAGCAGTCCCAAGACGAGGACCGGGGAGCTGTTTTTT. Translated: CASSPKTRTGELFF.

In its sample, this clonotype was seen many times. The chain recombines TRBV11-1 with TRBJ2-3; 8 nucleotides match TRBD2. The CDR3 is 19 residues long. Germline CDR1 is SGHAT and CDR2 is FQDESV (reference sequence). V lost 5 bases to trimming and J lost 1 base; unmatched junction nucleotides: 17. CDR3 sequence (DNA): TGTGCCAGCAGCCGACGGACTCAAGCGGGGGTCCTTGGCACAGATACGCAGTATTTT. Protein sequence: CASSRRTQAGVLGTDTQYF. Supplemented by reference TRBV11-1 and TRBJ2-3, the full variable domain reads EAEVAQSPRYKITEKSQAVAFWCDPISGHATLYWYRQILGQGPELLVQFQDESVVDDSQLPKDRFSAERLKGVDSTLKIQPAELGDSAMYLCASSRRTQAGVLGTDTQYFGPGTRLTVL.

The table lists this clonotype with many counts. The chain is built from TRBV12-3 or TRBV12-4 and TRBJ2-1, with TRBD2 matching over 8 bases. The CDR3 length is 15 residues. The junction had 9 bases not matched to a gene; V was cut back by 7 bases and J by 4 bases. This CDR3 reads CASTLTGGGYNEQFF. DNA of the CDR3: TGTGCCAGCACCCTGACGGGAGGGGGTTACAATGAGCAGTTCTTC.

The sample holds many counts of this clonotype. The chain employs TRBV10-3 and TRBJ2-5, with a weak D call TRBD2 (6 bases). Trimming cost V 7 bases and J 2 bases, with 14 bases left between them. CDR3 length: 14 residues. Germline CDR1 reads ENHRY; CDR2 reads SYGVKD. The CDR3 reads CAIKGGTGQETQYF. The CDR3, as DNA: TGTGCCATCAAGGGCGGGACGGGGCAAGAGACCCAGTACTTC.

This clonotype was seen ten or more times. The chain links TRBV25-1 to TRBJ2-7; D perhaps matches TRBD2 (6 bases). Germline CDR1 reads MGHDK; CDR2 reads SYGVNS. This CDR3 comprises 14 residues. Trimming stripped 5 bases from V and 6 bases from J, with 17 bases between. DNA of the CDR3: TGTGCCAGCAGTCGCTTGTGGGGGGAAAGCGAGCAGTACTTC. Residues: CASSRLWGESEQYF.

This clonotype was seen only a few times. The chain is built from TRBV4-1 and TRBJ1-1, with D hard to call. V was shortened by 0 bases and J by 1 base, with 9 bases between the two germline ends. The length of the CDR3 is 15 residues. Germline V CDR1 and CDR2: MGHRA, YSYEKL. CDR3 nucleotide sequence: TGCGCCAGCAGCCAAGATCCGGGAGGGAACACTGAAGCTTTCTTT. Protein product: CASSQDPGGNTEAFF.

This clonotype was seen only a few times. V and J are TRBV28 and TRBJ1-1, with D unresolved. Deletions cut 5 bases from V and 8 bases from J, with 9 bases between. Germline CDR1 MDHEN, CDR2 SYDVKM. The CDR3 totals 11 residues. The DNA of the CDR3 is TGTGCCAGCAGTAATATACTCGAAGCTTTCTTT. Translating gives CASSNILEAFF.

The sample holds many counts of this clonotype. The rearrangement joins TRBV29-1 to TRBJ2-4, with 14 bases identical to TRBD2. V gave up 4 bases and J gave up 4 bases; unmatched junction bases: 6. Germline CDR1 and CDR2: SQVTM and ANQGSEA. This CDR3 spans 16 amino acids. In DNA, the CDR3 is TGCAGCGTTGTCGCCAGACTAGCGGGAGGGAAAAACATTCAGTACTTC. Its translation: CSVVARLAGGKNIQYF.